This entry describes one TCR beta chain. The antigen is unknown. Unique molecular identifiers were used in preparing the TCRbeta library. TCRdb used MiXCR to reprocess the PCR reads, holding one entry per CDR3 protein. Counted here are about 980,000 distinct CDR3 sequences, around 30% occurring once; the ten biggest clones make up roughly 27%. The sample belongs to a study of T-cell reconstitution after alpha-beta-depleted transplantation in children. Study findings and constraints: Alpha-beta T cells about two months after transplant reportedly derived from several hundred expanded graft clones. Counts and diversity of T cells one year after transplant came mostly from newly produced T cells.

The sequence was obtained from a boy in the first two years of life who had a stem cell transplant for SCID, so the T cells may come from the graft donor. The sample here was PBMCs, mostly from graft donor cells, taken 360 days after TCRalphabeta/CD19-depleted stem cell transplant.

CDR3 sequence reads: CSAGTSGAGPQYF. The CDR3, as DNA: TGCAGTGCTGGGACGAGCGGGGCAGGGCCCCAGTACTTC. This rearrangement joins TRBV20-1 to TRBJ2-5, with 7 bases lining up with TRBD2. This CDR3 comprises 13 residues. Unmatched junction bases numbered 12, after V lost 5 bases and J lost 9 bases. In germline, CDR1 is DFQATT, CDR2 SNEGSKA (reference sequence).